Shown below are 16 T cell receptor beta chains from a single sample sequenced in a study of T cell responses to AZD1222 COVID-19 vaccine. This table comes from immunoSEQ multiplex PCR, and its TCRdb copy is limited to in-frame clones, with some not included. The table has 90,000 to 100,000 clones, roughly 90% seen once. The sample consisted of peripheral blood, taken on day 0 of AZD1222 vaccination. The origin of the receptors is an adult in good health.

This sequence joins TRBV6-2 or TRBV6-3 and TRBJ1-5, with unresolved D. Germline V gene lookup returns CDR1 MNHEY and CDR2 SVGEGT. Trimming left V 0 bases short and J 10 bases short, with 16 bases between. This CDR3 has 15 amino acids. The chain's CDR3 is CASSYSQQRISPQHF. CDR3 coding DNA: TGTGCCAGCAGTTACTCGCAACAGCGGATAAGCCCCCAGCATTTT.

This sequence joins TRBV14 and TRBJ1-1; D is unclear. Germline CDR1 reads SGHDN; CDR2 reads FVKESK. This CDR3 contains 15 residues. The germline V and J ends were trimmed by 8 bases and 1 base, with 17 bases remaining between them. CDR3 sequence reads: CASALGGWANTEAFF. CDR3 nucleotide sequence: TGTGCCAGCGCCTTAGGAGGGTGGGCGAACACTGAAGCTTTCTTT.

The rearrangement links TRBV12-3 or TRBV12-4 to TRBJ1-5; D ambiguous. The CDR3 spans 12 residues. Trimming cost V 1 base and J 7 bases, with 5 bases left between them. CDR3 amino acids: CASSLGGQPQHF. CDR3 bases: TGTGCCAGCAGTTTAGGGGGACAGCCCCAGCATTTT.

V and J are TRBV19 and TRBJ2-3; the D is unclear. The CDR3 totals 14 residues. Trimming took off 1 base at V and 6 bases at J, with 11 bases between the two ends. Germline CDR1 is LNHDA and CDR2 is SQIVND (reference sequence). DNA for the CDR3: TGTGCCAGTAGTATAGGGGTCGCGCCGGATACGCAGTATTTT. Translating gives CASSIGVAPDTQYF. The full variable domain, completed using reference TRBV19 and TRBJ2-3, is DGGITQSPKYLFRKEGQNVTLSCEQNLNHDAMYWYRQDPGQGLRLIYYSQIVNDFQKGDIAEGYSVSREKKESFPLTVTSAQKNPTAFYLCASSIGVAPDTQYFGPGTRLTVL.

The chain employs TRBV6-4 and TRBJ1-1; possibly TRBD1 for D (5 bases). CDR1 MRHNA and CDR2 SNTAGT come from the germline V gene. V gave up 7 bases and J gave up 5 bases, with 23 bases separating them. CDR3 length: 16 residues. This chain's CDR3 is CASKRPVGGEKTEAFF. The CDR3 DNA reads as TGTGCCAGCAAAAGGCCTGTTGGAGGGGAAAAAACTGAAGCTTTCTTT.

The chain recombines TRBV11-3 with TRBJ2-1, with 10 bases lining up with TRBD1. Germline CDR1 is SGHNT and CDR2 is YENEEA. This CDR3 comprises 14 residues. Losses at the gene ends were 4 bases for V and 6 bases for J; bases not matched to a gene: 3. CDR3 residues: CASSSGQGSNEQFF. CDR3 sequence (DNA): TGTGCCAGCAGCTCGGGACAGGGGTCCAATGAGCAGTTCTTC. Full variable domain (outside the CDR3, taken from reference TRBV11-3 and TRBJ2-1): EAGVVQSPRYKIIEKKQPVAFWCNPISGHNTLYWYLQNLGQGPELLIRYENEEAVDDSQLPKDRFSAERLKGVDSTLKIQPAELGDSAVYLCASSSGQGSNEQFFGPGTRLTVL.

This chain uses TRBV19 with TRBJ2-1; 12 bases are a match to TRBD1. The CDR3 totals 17 residues. The germline gives CDR1 LNHDA, CDR2 SQIVND (reference sequence). The V segment lost 5 bases and the J segment 7 bases; nucleotides outside the gene matches: 12. The CDR3 here is CASSVSPGQGASNEQFF. In DNA form, the CDR3 reads TGTGCCAGTAGTGTCTCACCGGGACAGGGGGCTTCGAATGAGCAGTTCTTC.

This clone was observed once. The V and J genes are TRBV9 and TRBJ1-6; the D is unclear. This CDR3 is 14 amino acids long. Germline values: CDR1 SGDLS, CDR2 YYNGEE. V lost 2 bases, J lost 6 bases, and 9 bases lay in between. This CDR3 reads CASSVSAPNSPLHF. The DNA of the CDR3 is TGTGCCAGCAGCGTGAGTGCTCCTAATTCACCCCTCCACTTT.

This rearrangement joins TRBV4-1 to TRBJ2-7; TRBD1 aligns across 7 bases. This CDR3 is 17 amino acids long. The germline gives CDR1 MGHRA, CDR2 YSYEKL. The trim removed 1 base at V and 0 bases at J, leaving 9 bases unmatched. The CDR3, as DNA: TGCGCCAGCAGCCAAGGCCGAGGGACAGAAAGCTCCTACGAGCAGTACTTC. Protein sequence: CASSQGRGTESSYEQYF.

The chain employs TRBV5-1 and TRBJ2-5; 7 positions match TRBD1. Germline-derived CDR1 and CDR2 are SGHRS and YFSETQ. The V and J ends lost 1 base and 0 bases, in that order; junction bases with no gene match: 12. This CDR3 region has 18 residues. The CDR3 sequence is CASSLPRPGQLYQETQYF. CDR3 nucleotide sequence: TGCGCCAGCAGCTTGCCTAGACCGGGACAGTTGTACCAAGAGACCCAGTACTTC.

The V call is TRBV18, the J call TRBJ1-1; D gene uncertain. The ends were cut back, 1 base at V and 1 base at J, with 7 bases in the middle. This CDR3 is built from 14 residues. The germline V gene has CDR1 KGHSH and CDR2 LQKENI. The CDR3 nucleotides read TGTGCCAGCTCACCACGGGTAGCGAACACTGAAGCTTTCTTT. Translating it yields CASSPRVANTEAFF.

V gene TRBV12-3 or TRBV12-4 combines with J gene TRBJ1-1; D is unresolved. Trimming cost V 3 bases and J 6 bases, with 11 bases left between them. The CDR3 runs 13 residues. CDR3 coding DNA: TGTGCCAGCAGTTTCAGCGCGAGGGCTGAAGCTTTCTTT. This sequence encodes CASSFSARAEAFF.

The chain carries TRBV27 and TRBJ1-5, with 7 bases matching TRBD1. Germline loops: CDR1 MNHEY, CDR2 SMNVEV (reference sequence). The CDR3 is made up of 14 amino acids. The trim removed 8 bases at V and 0 bases at J, leaving 4 bases unmatched. The CDR3: CASRGGYSNQPQHF. Written as DNA, the CDR3 is TGTGCCAGCCGAGGGGGCTATAGCAATCAGCCCCAGCATTTT.

The rearrangement joins TRBV28 to TRBJ1-5, with 8 bases aligning to TRBD1. The CDR3 totals 16 residues. The V gene's germline CDR1 is MDHEN and CDR2 SYDVKM. Trimming took 11 bases from V and 4 from J; bases not matched to a gene: 16. The CDR3 DNA sequence: TGTGCCTTAAGTCCAAAATTCAGGGGGCTTAATCAGCCCCAGCATTTT. Its protein product is CALSPKFRGLNQPQHF.

This rearrangement joins TRBV4-2 to TRBJ1-1; a weak D match, TRBD1 (5 bases). Looked up from germline, CDR1 is LGHNA and CDR2 is YNFKEQ. Trimming removed 4 bases at V and 0 bases at J, with 15 bases between. The CDR3 spans 16 residues. CDR3 in DNA: TGTGCCAGCAGCCCCGGGACGGAGGACATGAACACTGAAGCTTTCTTT. Translating gives CASSPGTEDMNTEAFF.

The CDR3 sequence is CASSRGTGGADTEAFF. The DNA for the CDR3 is TGTGCCAGCTCACGTGGGACAGGGGGCGCCGACACTGAAGCTTTCTTT. The rearrangement uses TRBV18 and TRBJ1-1; 12 bases are a match to TRBD1. Germline loops: CDR1 KGHSH, CDR2 LQKENI. The CDR3 loop spans 16 amino acids. After removal of 4 bases from V and 3 bases from J, the junction contained 6 bases not matched to a gene. The full variable domain, in which reference TRBV18 and TRBJ1-1 provide the parts outside the CDR3, is NAGVMQNPRHLVRRRGQEARLRCSPMKGHSHVYWYRQLPEEGLKFMVYLQKENIIDESGMPKERFSAEFPKEGPSILRIQQVVRGDSAAYFCASSRGTGGADTEAFFGQGTRLTVV.